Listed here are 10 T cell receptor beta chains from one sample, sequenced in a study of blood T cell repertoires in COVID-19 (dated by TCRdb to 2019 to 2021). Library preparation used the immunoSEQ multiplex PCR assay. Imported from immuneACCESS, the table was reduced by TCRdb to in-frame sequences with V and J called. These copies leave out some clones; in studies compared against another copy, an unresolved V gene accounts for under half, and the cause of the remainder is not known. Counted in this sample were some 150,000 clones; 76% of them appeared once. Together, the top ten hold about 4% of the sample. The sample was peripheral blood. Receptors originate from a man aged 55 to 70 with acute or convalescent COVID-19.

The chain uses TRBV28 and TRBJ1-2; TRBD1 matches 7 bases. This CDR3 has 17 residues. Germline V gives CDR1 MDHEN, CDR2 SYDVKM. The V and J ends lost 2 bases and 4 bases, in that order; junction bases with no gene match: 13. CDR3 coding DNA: TGTGCCAGCAGTTTAGGGGGCAGGGGGTATCGAGGCTATGGCTACACCTTC. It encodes CASSLGGRGYRGYGYTF.

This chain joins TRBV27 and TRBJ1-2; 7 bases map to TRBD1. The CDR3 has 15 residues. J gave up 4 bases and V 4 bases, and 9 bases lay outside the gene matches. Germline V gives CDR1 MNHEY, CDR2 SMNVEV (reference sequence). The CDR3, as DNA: TGTGCCAGCAGTTCATCACAGGGGAACATCTATGGCTACACCTTC. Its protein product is CASSSSQGNIYGYTF.

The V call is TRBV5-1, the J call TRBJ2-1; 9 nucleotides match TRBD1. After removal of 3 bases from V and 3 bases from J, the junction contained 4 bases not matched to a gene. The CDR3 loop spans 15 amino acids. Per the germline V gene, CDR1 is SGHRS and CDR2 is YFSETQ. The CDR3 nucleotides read TGCGCCAGCAGCTGGGTGACAGGGGGCTACAATGAGCAGTTCTTC. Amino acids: CASSWVTGGYNEQFF. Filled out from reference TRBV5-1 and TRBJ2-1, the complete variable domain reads KAGVTQTPRYLIKTRGQQVTLSCSPISGHRSVSWYQQTPGQGLQFLFEYFSETQRNKGNFPGRFSGRQFSNSRSEMNVSTLELGDSALYLCASSWVTGGYNEQFFGPGTRLTVL.

The CDR3 DNA reads as TGTGCCAGCAGCCCTCCTCCGGGACAGGGCTCTGGAAACACCATATATTTT. Amino acid sequence: CASSPPPGQGSGNTIYF. The J gene is TRBJ1-3, the V gene TRBV9; 9 nucleotides align to TRBD1. The CDR3 is made up of 17 amino acids. With V trimmed by 4 bases and J by 0 bases, 8 bases remained unmatched. The germline V gene has CDR1 SGDLS and CDR2 YYNGEE.

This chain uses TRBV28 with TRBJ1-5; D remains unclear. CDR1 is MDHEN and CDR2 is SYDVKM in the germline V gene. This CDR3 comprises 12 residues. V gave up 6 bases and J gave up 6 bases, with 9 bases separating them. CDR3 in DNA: TGTGCCAGCAGACCGAGTCTTCAGCCCCAGCATTTT. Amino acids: CASRPSLQPQHF. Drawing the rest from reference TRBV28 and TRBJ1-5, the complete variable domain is DVKVTQSSRYLVKRTGEKVFLECVQDMDHENMFWYRQDPGLGLRLIYFSYDVKMKEKGDIPEGYSVSREKKERFSLILESASTNQTSMYLCASRPSLQPQHFGDGTRLSIL.

CDR3 bases: TGTGCCAGTAGTATGACCGACAGTAGCAATCAGCCCCAGCATTTT. Residues: CASSMTDSSNQPQHF. V is TRBV19 and J is TRBJ1-5; TRBD1 might be the D (5 bases). The CDR3 contains 15 residues. V was pared by 3 bases and J by 0 bases, with 9 bases between. Looked up from germline, CDR1 is LNHDA and CDR2 is SQIVND (reference sequence).

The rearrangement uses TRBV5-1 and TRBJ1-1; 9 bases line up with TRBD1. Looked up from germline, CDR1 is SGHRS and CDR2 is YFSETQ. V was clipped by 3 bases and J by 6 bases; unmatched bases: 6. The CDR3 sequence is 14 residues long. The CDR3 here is CASSWGQGKAEAFF. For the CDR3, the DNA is TGCGCCAGCAGCTGGGGACAGGGTAAGGCTGAAGCTTTCTTT. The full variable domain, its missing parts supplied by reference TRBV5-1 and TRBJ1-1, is KAGVTQTPRYLIKTRGQQVTLSCSPISGHRSVSWYQQTPGQGLQFLFEYFSETQRNKGNFPGRFSGRQFSNSRSEMNVSTLELGDSALYLCASSWGQGKAEAFFGQGTRLTVV.

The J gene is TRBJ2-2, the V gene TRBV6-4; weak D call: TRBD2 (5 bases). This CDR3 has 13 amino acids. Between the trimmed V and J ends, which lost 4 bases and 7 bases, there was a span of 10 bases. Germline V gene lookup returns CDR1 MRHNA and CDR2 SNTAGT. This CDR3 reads CASSGRRDGELFF. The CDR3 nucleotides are TGTGCCAGCAGTGGACGTCGGGACGGGGAGCTGTTTTTT.

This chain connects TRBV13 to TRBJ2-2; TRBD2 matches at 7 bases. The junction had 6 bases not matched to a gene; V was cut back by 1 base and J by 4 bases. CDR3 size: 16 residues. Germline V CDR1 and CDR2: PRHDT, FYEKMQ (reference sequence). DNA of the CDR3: TGTGCCAGCAGCTTAGAGTCTAGCGGAGGCACCGGGGAGCTGTTTTTT. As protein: CASSLESSGGTGELFF.

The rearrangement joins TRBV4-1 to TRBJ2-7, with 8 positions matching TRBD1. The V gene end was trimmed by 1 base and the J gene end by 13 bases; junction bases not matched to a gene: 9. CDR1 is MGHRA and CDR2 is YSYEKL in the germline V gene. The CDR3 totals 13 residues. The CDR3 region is CASSQGYRTGLYF. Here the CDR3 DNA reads TGCGCCAGCAGCCAAGGATACCGGACAGGGCTATACTTC.